This T cell receptor (beta chain) was recorded in a study of T cell responses to AZD1222 COVID-19 vaccine. Produced via immunoSEQ multiplex PCR; TCRdb's table is partial and in-frame only. The table has 70,000 to 95,000 clones, roughly 89% seen once. The CDR3 totals 15 residues. The V end lost 6 bases, the J end lost 0 bases, and 13 bases lay between the germline ends. The V gene's germline CDR1 is LNHDA and CDR2 SQIVND (reference sequence). V gene TRBV19 combines with J gene TRBJ2-3; D gene ambiguous. The sample here was peripheral blood, taken 28 days after the second AZD1222 dose. This clonotype originated in an adult who received the AZD1222 COVID-19 vaccine. The CDR3 sequence: CASSSMALSTDTQYF. The CDR3 region has the DNA TGTGCCAGTAGCAGTATGGCGCTCAGCACAGATACGCAGTATTTT.